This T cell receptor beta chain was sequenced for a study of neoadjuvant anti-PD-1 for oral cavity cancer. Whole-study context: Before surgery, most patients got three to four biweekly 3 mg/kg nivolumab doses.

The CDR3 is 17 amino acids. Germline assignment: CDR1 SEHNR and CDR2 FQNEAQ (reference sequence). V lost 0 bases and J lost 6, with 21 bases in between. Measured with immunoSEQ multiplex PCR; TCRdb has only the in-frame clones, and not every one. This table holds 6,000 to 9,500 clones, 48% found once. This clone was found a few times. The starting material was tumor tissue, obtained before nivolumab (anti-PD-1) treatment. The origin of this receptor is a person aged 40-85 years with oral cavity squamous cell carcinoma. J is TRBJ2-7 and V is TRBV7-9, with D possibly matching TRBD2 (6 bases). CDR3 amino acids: CASSLAHGAGDGAEQYF. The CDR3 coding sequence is TGTGCCAGCAGCTTAGCGCACGGAGCGGGCGACGGGGCCGAGCAGTACTTC.